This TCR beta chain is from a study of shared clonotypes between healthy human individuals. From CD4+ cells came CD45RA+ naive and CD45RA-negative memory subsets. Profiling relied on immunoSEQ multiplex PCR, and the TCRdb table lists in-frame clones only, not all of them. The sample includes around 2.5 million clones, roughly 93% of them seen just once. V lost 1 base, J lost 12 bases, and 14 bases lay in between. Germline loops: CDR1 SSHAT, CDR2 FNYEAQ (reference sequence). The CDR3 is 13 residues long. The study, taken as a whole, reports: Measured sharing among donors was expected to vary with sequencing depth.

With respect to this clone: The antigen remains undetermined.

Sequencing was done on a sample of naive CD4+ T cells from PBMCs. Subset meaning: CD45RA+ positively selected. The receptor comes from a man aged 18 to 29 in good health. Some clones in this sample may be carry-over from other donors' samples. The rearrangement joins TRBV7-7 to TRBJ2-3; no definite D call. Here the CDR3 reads CASSLGSGDPQYF. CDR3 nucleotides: TGTGCCAGCAGCTTAGGTTCTGGCGACCCCCAGTATTTT.